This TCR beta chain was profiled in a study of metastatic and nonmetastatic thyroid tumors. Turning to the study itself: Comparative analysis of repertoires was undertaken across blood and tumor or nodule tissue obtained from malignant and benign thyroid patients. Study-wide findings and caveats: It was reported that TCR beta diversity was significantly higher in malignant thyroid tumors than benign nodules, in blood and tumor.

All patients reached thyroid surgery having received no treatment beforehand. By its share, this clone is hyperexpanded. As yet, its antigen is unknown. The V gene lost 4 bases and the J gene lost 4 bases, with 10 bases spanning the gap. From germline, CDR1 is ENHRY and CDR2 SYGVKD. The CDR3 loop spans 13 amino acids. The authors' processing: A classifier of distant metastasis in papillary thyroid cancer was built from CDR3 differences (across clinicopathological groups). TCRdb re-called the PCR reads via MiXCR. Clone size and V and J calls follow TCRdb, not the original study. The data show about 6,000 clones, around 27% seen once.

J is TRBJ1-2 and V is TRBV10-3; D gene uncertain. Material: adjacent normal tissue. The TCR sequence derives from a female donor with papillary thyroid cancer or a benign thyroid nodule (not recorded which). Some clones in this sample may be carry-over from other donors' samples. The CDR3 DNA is TGTGCCATCAGTGGGTCGCCCGGCTATGGCTACACCTTC. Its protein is CAISGSPGYGYTF.